The clone carrying this T cell receptor beta chain was found many times. V shed 5 bases, J shed 3 bases, and the junction held 10 bases outside the gene matches. Germline CDR1 is SGHTA and CDR2 is FQGTGA. CDR3 length: 18 residues. These data come from a study of molecular identifiers for immune sequencing clone quantification. TCRdb passed the PCR reads through MiXCR, listing each CDR3 protein once. The repertoire holds approximately 40,000 distinct CDR3 sequences, with less than 20% as singletons. The chain combines TRBV7-3 with TRBJ2-3, with 14 bases lining up with TRBD2. Sequencing was carried out using naive CD8+ T cells from blood, with Jurkat cell RNA spiked in. Subset: FACS-sorted CD8+CD4-CCR7+CD45RA+ naive T cells. The TCR originated in a human donor in good health. Some libraries in this study had Jurkat cell RNA spiked in. CDR3 in amino acids: CASSPGRLAGGLTDTQYF. CDR3 sequence (DNA): TGTGCCAGCAGCCCGGGGAGACTAGCGGGAGGGCTTACAGATACGCAGTATTTT.